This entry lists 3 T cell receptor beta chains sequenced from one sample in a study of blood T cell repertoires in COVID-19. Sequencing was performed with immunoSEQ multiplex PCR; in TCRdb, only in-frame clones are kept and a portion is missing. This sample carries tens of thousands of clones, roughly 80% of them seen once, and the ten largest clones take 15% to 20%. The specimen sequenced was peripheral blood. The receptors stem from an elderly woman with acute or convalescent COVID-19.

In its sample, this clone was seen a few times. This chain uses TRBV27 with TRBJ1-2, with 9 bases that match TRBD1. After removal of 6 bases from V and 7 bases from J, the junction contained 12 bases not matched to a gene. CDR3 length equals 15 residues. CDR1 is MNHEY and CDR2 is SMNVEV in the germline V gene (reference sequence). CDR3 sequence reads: CASRTTGGAFLGYTF. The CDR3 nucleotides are TGTGCCAGCAGAACTACAGGGGGCGCGTTCCTTGGCTACACCTTC.

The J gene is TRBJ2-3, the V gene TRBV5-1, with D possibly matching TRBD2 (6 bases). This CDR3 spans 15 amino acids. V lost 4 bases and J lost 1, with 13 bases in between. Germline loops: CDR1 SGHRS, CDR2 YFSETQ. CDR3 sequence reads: CASSGGLLRTDTQYF. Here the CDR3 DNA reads TGCGCCAGCAGCGGAGGACTACTTCGCACAGATACGCAGTATTTT.

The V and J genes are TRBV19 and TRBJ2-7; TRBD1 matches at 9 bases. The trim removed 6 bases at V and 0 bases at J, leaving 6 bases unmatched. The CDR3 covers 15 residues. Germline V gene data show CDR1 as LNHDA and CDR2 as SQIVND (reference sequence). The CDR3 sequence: CASRDGQGSSYEQYF. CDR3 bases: TGTGCCAGTAGGGACGGACAGGGGAGCTCCTACGAGCAGTACTTC. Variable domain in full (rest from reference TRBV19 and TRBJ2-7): DGGITQSPKYLFRKEGQNVTLSCEQNLNHDAMYWYRQDPGQGLRLIYYSQIVNDFQKGDIAEGYSVSREKKESFPLTVTSAQKNPTAFYLCASRDGQGSSYEQYFGPGTRLTVT.